The 14 T cell receptor beta chains below all came from one sample that was sequenced in a study of somatic reversion in DOCK8 deficiency. One-step amplicon PCR with EuroClonality-NGS primers amplified TRB from 100 ng genomic DNA. In TCRdb, the multiplex PCR reads were re-called with MiXCR into one record per CDR3 protein. This sample has 2,000 to 3,000 distinct CDR3 sequences, with 20% to 30% found just once. The sequencing input was peripheral blood. These receptors came from a human donor in good health.

This clonotype is judged medium-sized. V and J are TRBV12-3 or TRBV12-4 and TRBJ2-7, with 8 bases that match TRBD1. V lost 7 bases to trimming and J lost 4 bases; unmatched junction nucleotides: 9. CDR3 length equals 14 residues. The CDR3 DNA follows: TGTGCCAGCACATCAGGGGGCTGGGATTACGAGCAGTACTTC. This codes for CASTSGGWDYEQYF.

By sample fraction, this clonotype is medium-sized (0.01 to 0.1%). The gene calls are TRBV5-6 and TRBJ2-7; perhaps TRBD1 as D (5 bases). The CDR3 is 14 residues long. Per germline, CDR1 SGHDT and CDR2 YYEEEE. Deletions cut 4 bases from V and 2 bases from J, with 13 bases between. The CDR3 here is CASSLIATAYEQYF. The CDR3 region has the DNA TGTGCCAGCAGCCTTATTGCGACAGCCTACGAGCAGTACTTC.

There are a few counts of this clonotype. The CDR3 coding sequence is TGTGCCAGCAGCTCTCAGGGTGGGAAGGGTGGCTACACCTTC. Its protein is CASSSQGGKGGYTF. The chain couples TRBV7-9 to TRBJ1-2; TRBD1 might be the D (5 bases). V was pared by 4 bases and J by 7 bases, with 16 bases between. The CDR3 runs to 14 residues. Germline V CDR1 and CDR2: SEHNR, FQNEAQ (reference sequence).

By share, this clonotype ranks as large. V and J are TRBV19 and TRBJ1-5; no firm D call. The germline V gene encodes CDR1 LNHDA and CDR2 SQIVND (reference sequence). The length of the CDR3 is 12 residues. Trimming pared 3 bases from V and 3 bases from J, leaving 3 bases between. The CDR3 DNA sequence: TGTGCCAGTAGTATCACCAATCAGCCCCAGCATTTT. Its translation: CASSITNQPQHF. Complete variable domain (other parts from reference TRBV19 and TRBJ1-5): DGGITQSPKYLFRKEGQNVTLSCEQNLNHDAMYWYRQDPGQGLRLIYYSQIVNDFQKGDIAEGYSVSREKKESFPLTVTSAQKNPTAFYLCASSITNQPQHFGDGTRLSIL.

Judged by abundance, this clonotype is large (0.1 to 1%). The chain has TRBV10-3 and TRBJ1-4; 9 nucleotides agree with TRBD1. The germline V gene encodes CDR1 ENHRY and CDR2 SYGVKD. CDR3 size: 15 residues. The V and J ends lost 5 bases and 0 bases, in that order; junction bases with no gene match: 1. The CDR3 protein is CAISRDRATNEKLFF. CDR3 nucleotides: TGTGCCATCAGTCGGGACAGGGCAACTAATGAAAAACTGTTTTTT.

This clonotype turned up a few times. The chain couples TRBV20-1 to TRBJ1-4, with D perhaps TRBD1 (5 bases). Germline CDR1 DFQATT, CDR2 SNEGSKA (reference sequence). The CDR3 totals 13 residues. V dropped 1 base and J dropped 8 bases, with 11 bases sitting between them. CDR3 in DNA: TGCAGTGCTAGAGTGGGGACCAAGGAAAAACTGTTTTTT. Residues: CSARVGTKEKLFF.

The rearrangement joins TRBV21-1 to TRBJ1-1. TRBV21-1 is tagged as a pseudogene. CDR3 length: 13 residues. The CDR3, as DNA: TGTGCCAGCACGATCGTAGGTCGCACTGAAGCTTTCTTT. Translation: CASTIVGRTEAFF.

A note on this clonotype: Likely a read error: the CDR3 ends without its conserved phenylalanine or tryptophan. J is TRBJ1-1 and V is TRBV19; tentatively, D is TRBD1 (5 bases). The CDR3 runs 13 residues. Germline V gene lookup returns CDR1 LNHDA and CDR2 SQIVND (reference sequence). CDR3 nucleotides: TGTGTCAGTAGTTCTGACGGGGGGACCGAAGCTTTCCTT. Translated: CVSSSDGGTEAFL.

This clonotype is labeled as medium-sized. This chain joins TRBV30 and TRBJ1-4; no firm D call. V was clipped by 2 bases and J by 4 bases, with 8 bases between them. Germline loops: CDR1 GTSNPN, CDR2 SVGIG (reference sequence). The CDR3 spans 13 residues. Here the CDR3 DNA reads TGTGCCTGGAGTCCCCAGGATAATGAAAAACTGTTTTTT. This encodes CAWSPQDNEKLFF. Full variable domain (missing parts from reference TRBV30 and TRBJ1-4): SQTIHQWPATLVQPVGSPLSLECTVEGTSNPNLYWYRQAAGRGLQLLFYSVGIGQISSEVPQNLSASRPQDRQFILSSKKLLLSDSGFYLCAWSPQDNEKLFFGSGTQLSVL.

By proportion, this clonotype is medium-sized. This chain joins TRBV7-9 and TRBJ1-2; no firm D call. CDR1 is SEHNR and CDR2 is FQNEAQ in the germline V gene (reference sequence). Trimming cost V 3 bases and J 3 bases, with 8 bases left between them. The length of the CDR3 is 13 residues. The CDR3 DNA reads TGTGCCAGCAGCTTTACAGAGGACTATGGCTACACCTTC. Its protein product is CASSFTEDYGYTF.

This clonotype is deemed medium-sized. The chain joins TRBV19 to TRBJ1-2; TRBD1 agrees at 8 bases. The CDR3 spans 16 residues. Germline assignment: CDR1 LNHDA and CDR2 SQIVND (reference sequence). The V and J ends lost 5 bases and 2 bases, in that order; junction bases with no gene match: 10. The CDR3 DNA reads as TGTGCCAGTAGTGAACCACCCGGACAGGGAAACTATGGCTACACCTTC. It yields the protein CASSEPPGQGNYGYTF.

The chain has TRBV9 and TRBJ1-1; the D gene is possibly TRBD1 (6 bases). Trimming cost V 4 bases and J 4 bases, with 11 bases left between them. Germline CDR1 reads SGDLS; CDR2 reads YYNGEE. This CDR3 comprises 13 residues. CDR3 residues: CASSLGGSTEAFF. The CDR3 DNA is TGTGCCAGCAGCCTAGGGGGTAGCACTGAAGCTTTCTTT.

The chain has TRBV9 and TRBJ1-2; unclear D gene. Germline-derived CDR1 and CDR2 are SGDLS and YYNGEE. Deletions cut 2 bases from V and 6 bases from J, with 14 bases between. CDR3 length: 14 amino acids. CDR3 in DNA: TGTGCCAGCAGCGTCGATTTGCTGACCAATGGCTACACCTTC. Translated: CASSVDLLTNGYTF.

V usage is TRBV2 and J usage is TRBJ2-7, with TRBD1 identical over 7 bases. This CDR3 contains 11 residues. Germline loops: CDR1 SNHLY, CDR2 FYNNEI. With 9 bases clipped from V and 6 bases from J, the junction kept 5 bases outside the gene matches. CDR3 loop: CASRDRVEQYF. In nucleotides, the CDR3 is TGTGCCAGTCGCGACAGGGTCGAGCAGTACTTC.